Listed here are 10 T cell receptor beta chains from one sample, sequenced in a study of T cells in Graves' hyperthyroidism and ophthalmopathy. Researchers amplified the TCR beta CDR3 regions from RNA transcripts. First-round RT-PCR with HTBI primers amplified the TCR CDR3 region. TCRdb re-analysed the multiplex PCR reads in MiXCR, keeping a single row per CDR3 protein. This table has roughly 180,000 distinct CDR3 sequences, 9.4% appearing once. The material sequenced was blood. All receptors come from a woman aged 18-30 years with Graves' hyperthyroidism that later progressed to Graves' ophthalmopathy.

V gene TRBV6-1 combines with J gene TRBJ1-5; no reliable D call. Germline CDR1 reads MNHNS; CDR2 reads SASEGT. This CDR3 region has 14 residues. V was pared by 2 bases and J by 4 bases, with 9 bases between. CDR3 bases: TGTGCCAGCAGTGAATTAATGGGGAATCAGCCCCAGCATTTT. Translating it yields CASSELMGNQPQHF.

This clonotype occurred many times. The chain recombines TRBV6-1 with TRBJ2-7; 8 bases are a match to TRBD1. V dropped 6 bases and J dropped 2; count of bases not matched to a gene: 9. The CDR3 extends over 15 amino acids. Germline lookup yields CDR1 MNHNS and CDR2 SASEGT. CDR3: CASRSSGTGTYEQYF. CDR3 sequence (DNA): TGTGCCAGCAGATCCTCTGGGACAGGTACCTACGAGCAGTACTTC.

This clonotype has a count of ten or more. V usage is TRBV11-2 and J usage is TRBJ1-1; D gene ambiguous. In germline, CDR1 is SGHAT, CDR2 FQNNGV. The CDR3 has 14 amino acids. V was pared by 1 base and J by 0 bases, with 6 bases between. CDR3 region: CASSLVRLNTEAFF. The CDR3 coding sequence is TGTGCCAGCAGCTTAGTCCGACTGAACACTGAAGCTTTCTTT.

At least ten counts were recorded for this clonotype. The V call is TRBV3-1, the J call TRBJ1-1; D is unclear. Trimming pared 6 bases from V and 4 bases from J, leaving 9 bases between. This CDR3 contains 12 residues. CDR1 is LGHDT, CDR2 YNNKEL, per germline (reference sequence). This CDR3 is CASSGVGTEAFF. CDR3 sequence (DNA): TGTGCCAGCAGTGGTGTCGGCACTGAAGCTTTCTTT.

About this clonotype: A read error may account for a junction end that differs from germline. The CDR3: CGSSLAYSNEEFF. DNA of the CDR3: TGTGGCAGCAGCTTAGCGTACAGCAATGAGGAGTTCTTC. The chain employs TRBV7-2 and TRBJ2-1; tentative D call: TRBD2 (5 bases). Germline-derived CDR1 and CDR2 are SGHTA and FQGNSA. This CDR3 region has 13 residues.

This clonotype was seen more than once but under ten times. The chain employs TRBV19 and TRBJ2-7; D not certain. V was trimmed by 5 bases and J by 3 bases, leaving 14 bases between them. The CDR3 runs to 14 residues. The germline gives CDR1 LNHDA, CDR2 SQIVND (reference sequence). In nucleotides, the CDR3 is TGTGCCAGTAGTCCCTCGACGGATGGCTACGAGCAGTACTTC. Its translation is CASSPSTDGYEQYF.

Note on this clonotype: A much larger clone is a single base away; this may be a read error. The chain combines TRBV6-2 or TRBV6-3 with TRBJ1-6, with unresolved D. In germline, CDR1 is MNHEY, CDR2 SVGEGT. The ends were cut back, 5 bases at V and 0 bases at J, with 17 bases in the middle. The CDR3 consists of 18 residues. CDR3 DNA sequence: TGTGCCAGCAGTGAGTCGACAAACACGAGCTCCTATAATTCACCCCTCCACTTT. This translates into CASSESTNTSSYNSPLHF.

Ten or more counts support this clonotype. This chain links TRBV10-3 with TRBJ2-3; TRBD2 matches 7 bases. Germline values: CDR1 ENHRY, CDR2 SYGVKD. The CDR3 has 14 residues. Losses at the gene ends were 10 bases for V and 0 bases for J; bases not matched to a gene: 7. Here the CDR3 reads CATQVRGSTDTQYF. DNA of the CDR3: TGTGCCACCCAAGTGCGGGGGAGCACAGATACGCAGTATTTT.

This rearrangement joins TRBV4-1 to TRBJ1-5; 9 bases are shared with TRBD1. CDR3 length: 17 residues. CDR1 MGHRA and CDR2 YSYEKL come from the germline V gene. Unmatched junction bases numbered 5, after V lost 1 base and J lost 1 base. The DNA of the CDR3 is TGCGCCAGCAGCCAAGGGACAGGGGTAGGAAGCAATCAGCCCCAGCATTTT. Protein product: CASSQGTGVGSNQPQHF.

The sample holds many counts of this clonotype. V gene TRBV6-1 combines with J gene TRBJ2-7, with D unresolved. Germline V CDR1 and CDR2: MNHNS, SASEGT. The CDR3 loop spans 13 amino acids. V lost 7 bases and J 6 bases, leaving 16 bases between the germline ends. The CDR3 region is CASTSSGRTEQYF. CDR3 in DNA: TGTGCCAGCACAAGCTCTGGCAGGACCGAGCAGTACTTC.